This TCR beta chain was identified in a study of OX40 agonist ivuxolimab in advanced cancers. Study-wide results and limits: The CD4+ and CD8+ T cells in the blood had expanded clonally by week 6 at 0.1 to 3.0 mg/kg.

V lost 4 bases to trimming and J lost 0 bases; unmatched junction nucleotides: 8. This CDR3 is 19 amino acids long. CDR1 and CDR2 (germline): MNHEY, SMNVEV (reference sequence). A word on this clone: Its antigen is currently unknown.

Libraries were prepared by immunoSEQ multiplex PCR; TCRdb keeps only in-frame clonotypes and omits some of them. The table includes about 70,000 clones, roughly 80% detected once. This receptor was obtained from an adult with an advanced solid tumor such as melanoma, head and neck, liver or kidney cancer. V and J are TRBV27 and TRBJ2-3; 15 bases are shared with TRBD2. This sample comprised CD4+ or CD8+ T cells sorted from blood, obtained in a trial of the OX40 agonist ivuxolimab. The CDR3 reads CASSSFGLAGGPSTDTQYF. CDR3 sequence (DNA): TGTGCCAGCAGTTCATTTGGACTAGCGGGAGGGCCAAGCACAGATACGCAGTATTTT.